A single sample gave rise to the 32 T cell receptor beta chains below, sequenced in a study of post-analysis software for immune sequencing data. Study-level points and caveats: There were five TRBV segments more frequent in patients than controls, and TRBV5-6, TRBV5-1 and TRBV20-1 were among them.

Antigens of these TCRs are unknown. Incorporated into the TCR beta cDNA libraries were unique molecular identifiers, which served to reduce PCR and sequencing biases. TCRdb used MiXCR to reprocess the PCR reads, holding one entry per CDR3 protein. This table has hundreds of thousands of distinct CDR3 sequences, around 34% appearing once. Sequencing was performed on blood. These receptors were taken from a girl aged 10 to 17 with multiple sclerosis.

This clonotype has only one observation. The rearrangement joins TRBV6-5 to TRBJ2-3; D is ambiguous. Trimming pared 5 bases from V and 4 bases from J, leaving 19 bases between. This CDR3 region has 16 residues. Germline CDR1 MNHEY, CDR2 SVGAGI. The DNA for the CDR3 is TGTGCCAGCAGTCCCGGATTTTGGAGTGGGGCAGATACGCAGTATTTT. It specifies CASSPGFWSGADTQYF.

This CDR3 is CSARDSDVSGSYNEQFF. CDR3 bases: TGCAGTGCTAGAGATTCAGACGTGAGCGGTTCCTACAATGAGCAGTTCTTC. The J gene is TRBJ2-1, the V gene TRBV20-1; D is perhaps TRBD2 (5 bases). This CDR3 region has 17 residues. Germline V CDR1 and CDR2: DFQATT, SNEGSKA (reference sequence). Trimming shortened V by 0 bases and J by 1 base, and 16 bases separated the two germline ends.

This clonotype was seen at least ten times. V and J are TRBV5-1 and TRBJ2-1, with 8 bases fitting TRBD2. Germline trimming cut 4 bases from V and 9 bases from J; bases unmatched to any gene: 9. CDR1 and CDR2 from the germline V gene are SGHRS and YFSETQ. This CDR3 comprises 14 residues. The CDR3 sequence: CASSTGTRLSEQFF. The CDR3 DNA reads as TGCGCCAGCAGCACCGGGACTAGGCTCAGTGAGCAGTTCTTC. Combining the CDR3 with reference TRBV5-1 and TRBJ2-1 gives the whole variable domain KAGVTQTPRYLIKTRGQQVTLSCSPISGHRSVSWYQQTPGQGLQFLFEYFSETQRNKGNFPGRFSGRQFSNSRSEMNVSTLELGDSALYLCASSTGTRLSEQFFGPGTRLTVL.

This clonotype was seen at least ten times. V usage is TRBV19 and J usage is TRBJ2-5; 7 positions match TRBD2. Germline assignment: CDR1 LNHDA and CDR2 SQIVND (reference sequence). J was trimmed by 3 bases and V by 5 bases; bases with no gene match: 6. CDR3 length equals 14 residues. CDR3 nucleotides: TGTGCCAGTAGTTCCCGGGGGGATGAAGAGACCCAGTACTTC. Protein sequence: CASSSRGDEETQYF.

The CDR3 nucleotides are TGTGCCAGCAGCCAACAGACAGGGGGCGTCTACGAGCAGTACTTC. Protein product: CASSQQTGGVYEQYF. The rearrangement joins TRBV4-2 to TRBJ2-5, with 10 nucleotides matching TRBD1. The end of the DNA aligns better with TRBJ2-7, so the J call may be wrong. The CDR3 loop spans 15 amino acids. Germline CDR1 reads LGHNA; CDR2 reads YNFKEQ.

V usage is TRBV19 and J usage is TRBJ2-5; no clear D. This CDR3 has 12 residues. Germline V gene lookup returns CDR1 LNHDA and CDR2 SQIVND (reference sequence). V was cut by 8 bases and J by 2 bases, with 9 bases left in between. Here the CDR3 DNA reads TGTGCCAGTGGACGGATACAAGAGACCCAGTACTTC. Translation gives CASGRIQETQYF.

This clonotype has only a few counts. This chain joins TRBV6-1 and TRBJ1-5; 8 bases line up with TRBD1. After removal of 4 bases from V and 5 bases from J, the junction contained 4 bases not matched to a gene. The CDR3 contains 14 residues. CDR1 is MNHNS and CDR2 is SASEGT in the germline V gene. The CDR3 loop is CASSGRTGYQPQHF. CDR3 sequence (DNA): TGTGCCAGCAGTGGGAGGACAGGGTATCAGCCCCAGCATTTT.

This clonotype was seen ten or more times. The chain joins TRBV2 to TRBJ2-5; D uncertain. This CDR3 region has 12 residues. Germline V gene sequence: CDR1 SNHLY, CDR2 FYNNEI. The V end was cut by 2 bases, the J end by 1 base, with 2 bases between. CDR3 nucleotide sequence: TGTGCCAGCAGTGAACTCCAAGAGACCCAGTACTTC. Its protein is CASSELQETQYF.

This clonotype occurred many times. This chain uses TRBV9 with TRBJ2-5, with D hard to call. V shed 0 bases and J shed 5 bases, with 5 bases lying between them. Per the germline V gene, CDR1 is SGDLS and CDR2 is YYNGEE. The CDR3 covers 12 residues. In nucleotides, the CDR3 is TGTGCCAGCAGCGTAGCGGGCGAGACCCAGTACTTC. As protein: CASSVAGETQYF.

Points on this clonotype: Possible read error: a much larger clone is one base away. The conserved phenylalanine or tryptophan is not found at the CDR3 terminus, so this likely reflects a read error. Written as DNA, the CDR3 is TGTGCCAGCAGTGGGGACTCCCATACGCAGTATTGT. Protein product: CASSGDSHTQYC. This chain links TRBV25-1 with TRBJ2-3; tentatively, D is TRBD2 (6 bases). Germline CDR1 and CDR2: MGHDK and SYGVNS. The V end lost 4 bases, the J end lost 7 bases, and 9 bases lay between the germline ends. CDR3 length: 12 residues.

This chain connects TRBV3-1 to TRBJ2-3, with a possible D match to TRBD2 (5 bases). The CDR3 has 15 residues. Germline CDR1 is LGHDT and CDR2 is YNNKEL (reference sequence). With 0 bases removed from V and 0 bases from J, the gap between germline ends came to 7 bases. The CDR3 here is CASSQDGSSTDTQYF. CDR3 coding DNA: TGTGCCAGCAGCCAAGATGGGAGTAGCACAGATACGCAGTATTTT.

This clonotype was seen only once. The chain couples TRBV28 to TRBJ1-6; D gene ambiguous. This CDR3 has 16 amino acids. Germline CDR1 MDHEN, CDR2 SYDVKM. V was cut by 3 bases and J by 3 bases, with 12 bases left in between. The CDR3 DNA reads TGTGCCAGCAGTTTCGAGGTTGGTCACTATAATTCACCCCTCCACTTT. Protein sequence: CASSFEVGHYNSPLHF.

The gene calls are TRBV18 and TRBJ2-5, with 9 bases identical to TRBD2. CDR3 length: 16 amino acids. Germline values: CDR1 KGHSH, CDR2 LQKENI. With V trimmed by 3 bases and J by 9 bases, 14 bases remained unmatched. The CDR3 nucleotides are TGTGCCAGCTCACCTGTAGCGGGAGCCCCAAGGTTGCCCCAGTACTTC. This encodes CASSPVAGAPRLPQYF. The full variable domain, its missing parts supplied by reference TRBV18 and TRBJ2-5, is NAGVMQNPRHLVRRRGQEARLRCSPMKGHSHVYWYRQLPEEGLKFMVYLQKENIIDESGMPKERFSAEFPKEGPSILRIQQVVRGDSAAYFCASSPVAGAPRLPQYFGPGTRLLVL.

Here the CDR3 reads CASRRGGSTDTQYF. CDR3 nucleotides: TGCGCCAGCAGGCGGGGCGGATCCACAGATACGCAGTATTTT. The V and J genes are TRBV23-1 and TRBJ2-3, with D perhaps TRBD2 (6 bases). TRBV23-1 is flagged as an ORF with uncertain function. The CDR3 is made up of 14 amino acids. Trimming pared 6 bases from V and 2 bases from J, leaving 12 bases between.

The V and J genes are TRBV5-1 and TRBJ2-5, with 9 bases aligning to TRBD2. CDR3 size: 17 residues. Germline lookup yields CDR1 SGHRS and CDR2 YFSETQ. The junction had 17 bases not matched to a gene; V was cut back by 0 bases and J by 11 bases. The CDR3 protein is CASSLGTSGSQYGEQYF. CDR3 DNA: TGCGCCAGCAGCTTGGGTACTAGCGGGTCCCAGTATGGAGAGCAGTACTTC.

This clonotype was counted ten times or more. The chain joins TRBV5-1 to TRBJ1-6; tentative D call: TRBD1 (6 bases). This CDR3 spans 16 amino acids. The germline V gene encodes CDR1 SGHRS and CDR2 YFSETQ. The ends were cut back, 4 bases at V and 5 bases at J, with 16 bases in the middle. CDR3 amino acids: CASSQRRGADNSPLHF. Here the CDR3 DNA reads TGCGCCAGCAGCCAGCGACGGGGGGCGGATAATTCACCCCTCCACTTT.

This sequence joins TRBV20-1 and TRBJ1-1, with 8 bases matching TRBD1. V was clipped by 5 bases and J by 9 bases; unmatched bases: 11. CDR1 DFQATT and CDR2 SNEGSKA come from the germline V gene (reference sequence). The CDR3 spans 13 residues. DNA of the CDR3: TGCAGTGCTGGTGGGACAGGCGGTACTAAAGCTTTCTTT. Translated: CSAGGTGGTKAFF.

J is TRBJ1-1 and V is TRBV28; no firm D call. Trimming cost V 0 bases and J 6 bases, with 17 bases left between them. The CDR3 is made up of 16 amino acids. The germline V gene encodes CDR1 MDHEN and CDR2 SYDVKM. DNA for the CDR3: TGTGCCAGCAGTTTATGGGGAAGGGATCAGGAGCCTGAAGCTTTCTTT. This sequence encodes CASSLWGRDQEPEAFF.

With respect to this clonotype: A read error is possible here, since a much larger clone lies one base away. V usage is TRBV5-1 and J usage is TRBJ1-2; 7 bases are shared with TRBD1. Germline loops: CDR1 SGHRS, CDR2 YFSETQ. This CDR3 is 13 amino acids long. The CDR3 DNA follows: TGCGCCAGCAGCCAGGGACAGAGGGATGGCTACATCTTC. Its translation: CASSQGQRDGYIF.

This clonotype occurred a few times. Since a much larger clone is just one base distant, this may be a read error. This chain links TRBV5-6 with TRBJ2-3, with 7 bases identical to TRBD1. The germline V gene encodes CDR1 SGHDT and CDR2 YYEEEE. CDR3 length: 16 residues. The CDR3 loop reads CASSLRGAFGTDTRYF. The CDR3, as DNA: TGTGCCAGCAGCTTGAGAGGCGCTTTCGGGACAGATACGCGGTATTTT.

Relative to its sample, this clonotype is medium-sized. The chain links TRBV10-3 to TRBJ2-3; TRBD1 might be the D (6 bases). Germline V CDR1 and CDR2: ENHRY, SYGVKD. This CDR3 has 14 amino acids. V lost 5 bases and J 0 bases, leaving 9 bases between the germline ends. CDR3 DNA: TGTGCCATCAGTTGGGACACGAGCACAGATACGCAGTATTTT. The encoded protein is CAISWDTSTDTQYF.

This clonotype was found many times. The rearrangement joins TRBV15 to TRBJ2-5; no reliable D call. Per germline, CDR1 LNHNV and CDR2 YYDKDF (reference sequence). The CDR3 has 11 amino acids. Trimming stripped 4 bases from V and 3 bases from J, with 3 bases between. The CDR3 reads CATSKEETQYF. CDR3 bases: TGTGCCACCAGCAAAGAAGAGACCCAGTACTTC.

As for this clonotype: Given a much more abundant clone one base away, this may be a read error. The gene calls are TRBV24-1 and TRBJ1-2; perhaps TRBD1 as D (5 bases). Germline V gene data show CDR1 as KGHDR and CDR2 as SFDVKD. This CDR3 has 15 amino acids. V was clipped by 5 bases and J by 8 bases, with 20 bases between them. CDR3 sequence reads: CATSGAFAPGEGYTF. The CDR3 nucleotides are TGTGCCACCAGTGGGGCGTTTGCGCCGGGGGAGGGCTACACCTTC.

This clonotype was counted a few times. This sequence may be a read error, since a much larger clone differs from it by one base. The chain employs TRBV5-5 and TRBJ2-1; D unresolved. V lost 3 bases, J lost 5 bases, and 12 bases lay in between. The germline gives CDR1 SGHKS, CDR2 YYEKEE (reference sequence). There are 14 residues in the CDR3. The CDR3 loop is CASSWVGGNNEQFF. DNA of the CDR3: TGTGCCAGCAGCTGGGTCGGTGGAAACAATGAGCAGTTCTTC.

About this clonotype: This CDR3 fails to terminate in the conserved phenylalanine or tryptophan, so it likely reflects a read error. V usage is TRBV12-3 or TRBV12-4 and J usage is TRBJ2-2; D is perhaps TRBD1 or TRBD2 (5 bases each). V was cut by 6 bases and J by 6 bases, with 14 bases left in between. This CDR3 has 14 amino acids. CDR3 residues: CASRPGAGAGELFV. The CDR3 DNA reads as TGTGCCAGCAGACCCGGGGCCGGAGCCGGGGAGCTGTTTGTT.

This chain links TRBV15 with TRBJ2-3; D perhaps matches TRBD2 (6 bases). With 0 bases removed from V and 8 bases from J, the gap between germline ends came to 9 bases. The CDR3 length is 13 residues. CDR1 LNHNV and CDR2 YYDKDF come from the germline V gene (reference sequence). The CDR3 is CATSREEGGTQYF. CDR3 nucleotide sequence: TGTGCCACCAGCAGAGAGGAGGGAGGTACGCAGTATTTT.

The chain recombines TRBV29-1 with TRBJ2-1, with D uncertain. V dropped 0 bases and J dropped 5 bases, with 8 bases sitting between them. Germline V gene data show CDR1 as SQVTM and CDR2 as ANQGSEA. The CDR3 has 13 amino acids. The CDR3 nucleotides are TGCAGCGTTGAAGATGGTGGACACAATGAGCAGTTCTTC. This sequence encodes CSVEDGGHNEQFF.

Here the CDR3 reads CASSLDATDTQYF. The CDR3 nucleotides are TGTGCCAGCAGTTTAGACGCCACAGATACGCAGTATTTT. The chain carries TRBV12-3 or TRBV12-4 and TRBJ2-3; D is unresolved. The CDR3 runs 13 residues. Trimming stripped 1 base from V and 2 bases from J, with 4 bases between.

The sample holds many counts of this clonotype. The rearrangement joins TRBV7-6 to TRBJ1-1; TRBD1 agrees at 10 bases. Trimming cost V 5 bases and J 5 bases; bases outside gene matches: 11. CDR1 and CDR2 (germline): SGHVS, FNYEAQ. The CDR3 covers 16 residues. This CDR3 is CASSPEVTGGRTEAFF. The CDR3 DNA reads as TGTGCCAGCAGCCCGGAAGTGACAGGGGGCAGGACTGAAGCTTTCTTT.

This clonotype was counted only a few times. As DNA, the CDR3 is TGTGCCAGCTTCGTTGGACCGCCGCTCCCTGAAGCTTTCTTT. This sequence encodes CASFVGPPLPEAFF. This chain connects TRBV7-2 to TRBJ1-1; D is undetermined. V was trimmed by 8 bases and J by 6 bases, leaving 19 bases between them. CDR1 and CDR2 (germline): SGHTA, FQGNSA. The CDR3 runs 14 residues.

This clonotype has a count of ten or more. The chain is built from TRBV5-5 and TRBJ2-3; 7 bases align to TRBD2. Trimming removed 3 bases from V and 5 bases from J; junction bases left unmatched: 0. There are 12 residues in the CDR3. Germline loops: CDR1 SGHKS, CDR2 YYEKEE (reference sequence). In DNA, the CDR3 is TGTGCCAGCAGCTCGGGAGGAGATACGCAGTATTTT. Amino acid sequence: CASSSGGDTQYF.

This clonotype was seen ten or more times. In DNA form, the CDR3 reads TGTGCCACCGAGGCAGGGGACAACTATGGCTACACCTTC. Translating it yields CATEAGDNYGYTF. This chain connects TRBV10-3 to TRBJ1-2; tentative D call: TRBD1 (6 bases). Trimming pared 10 bases from V and 2 bases from J, leaving 14 bases between. There are 13 residues in the CDR3. CDR1 is ENHRY, CDR2 SYGVKD, per germline.